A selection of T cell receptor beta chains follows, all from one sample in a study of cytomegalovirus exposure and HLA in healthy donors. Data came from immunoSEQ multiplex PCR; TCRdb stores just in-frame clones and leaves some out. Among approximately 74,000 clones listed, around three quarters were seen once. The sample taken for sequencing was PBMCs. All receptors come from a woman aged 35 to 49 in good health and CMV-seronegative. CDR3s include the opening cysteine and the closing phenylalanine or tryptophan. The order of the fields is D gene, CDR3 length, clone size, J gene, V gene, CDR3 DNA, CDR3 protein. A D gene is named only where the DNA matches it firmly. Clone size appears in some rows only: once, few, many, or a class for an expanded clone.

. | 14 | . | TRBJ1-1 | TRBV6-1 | TGTGCCAGCAGTCCAGCGGGGGGGTTTACTGAAGCTTTCTTT | CASSPAGGFTEAFF
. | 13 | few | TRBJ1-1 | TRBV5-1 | TGCGCCAGCAGCTTGCCAGGGAACACTGAAGCTTTCTTT | CASSLPGNTEAFF
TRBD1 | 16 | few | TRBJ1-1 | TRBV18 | TGTGCCAGCTCAGTGACAGGGACTGGTTCGGACACTGAAGCTTTCTTT | CASSVTGTGSDTEAFF
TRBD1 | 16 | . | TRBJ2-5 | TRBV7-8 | TGTGCCAGCAGCAACCCGGACAGGGGTCGCCAAGAGACCCAGTACTTC | CASSNPDRGRQETQYF
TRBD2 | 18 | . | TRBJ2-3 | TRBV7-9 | TGTGCCAGCAGCAGAAGCGGGAGAGACTTTTTTAGCACAGATACGCAGTATTTT | CASSRSGRDFFSTDTQYF
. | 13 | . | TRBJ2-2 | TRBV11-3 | TGTGCCAGCAGCCACTTGAGCACCGGGGAGCTGTTTTTT | CASSHLSTGELFF
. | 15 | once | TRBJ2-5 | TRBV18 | TGTGCCAGCTCACCCAACGGTTACCTCCAAGAGACCCAGTACTTC | CASSPNGYLQETQYF
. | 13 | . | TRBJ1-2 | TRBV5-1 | TGCGCCAGCAGCTTGGACAGGACCTATGGCTACACCTTC | CASSLDRTYGYTF
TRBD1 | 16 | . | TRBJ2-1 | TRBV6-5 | TGTGCCAGCAGTTACGGACAGGGGGCCCCCTACAATGAGCAGTTCTTC | CASSYGQGAPYNEQFF
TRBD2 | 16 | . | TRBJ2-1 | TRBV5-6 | TGTGCCAGCAACAACCTCGAAGCGGGAGAATTGGATGAGCAGTTCTTC | CASNNLEAGELDEQFF
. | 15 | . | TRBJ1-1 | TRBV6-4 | TGTGCCAGCAGCCTCCTTGGGCGGGGGAGGTCTGAAGCTTTCTTT | CASSLLGRGRSEAFF
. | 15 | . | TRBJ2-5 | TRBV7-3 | TGTGCCAGCAGCTTAACGGGGACTTACAAAGAGACCCAGTACTTC | CASSLTGTYKETQYF
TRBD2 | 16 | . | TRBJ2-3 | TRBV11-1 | TGTGCCAGCAGCCCAGGACTAGCGGGATACACAGATACGCAGTATTTT | CASSPGLAGYTDTQYF
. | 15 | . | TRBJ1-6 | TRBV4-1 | TGCGCCAGCAGCCAAGCCCCGCGAATGGATTCACCCCTCCACTTT | CASSQAPRMDSPLHF
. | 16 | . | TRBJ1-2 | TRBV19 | TGTGCCAGTAGTATAGATTCTTGGACAGACAACTATGGCTACACCTTC | CASSIDSWTDNYGYTF
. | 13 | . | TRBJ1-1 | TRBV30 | TGTGCCTGGAGCGCAGATCCGAACACTGAAGCTTTCTTT | CAWSADPNTEAFF
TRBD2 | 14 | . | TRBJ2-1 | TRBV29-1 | TGCAGCGTGGTCGAAGCGGGGTCTTACAATGAGCAGTTCTTC | CSVVEAGSYNEQFF
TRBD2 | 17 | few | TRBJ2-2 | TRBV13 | TGTGCCAGCAGCGCCCGGACTAGCGGGGGATACACCGGGGAGCTGTTTTTT | CASSARTSGGYTGELFF
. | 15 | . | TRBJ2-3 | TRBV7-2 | TGTGCCAGCAGCTTATCAGGGGTGGGCACAGATACGCAGTATTTT | CASSLSGVGTDTQYF
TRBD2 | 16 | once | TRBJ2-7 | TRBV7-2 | TGTGCCAGCAGCCAATTGGGACTAGACAGCCCCCACGAGCAGTACTTC | CASSQLGLDSPHEQYF
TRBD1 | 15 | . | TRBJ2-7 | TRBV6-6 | TGTGCCAGCAGTTACCCAGGGGGCCACTCCTACGAGCAGTACTTC | CASSYPGGHSYEQYF
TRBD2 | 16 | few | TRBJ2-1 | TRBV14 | TGTGCCAGCACCCCTTTAGCGGGAGGGCCGAGGGTTGAGCAGTTCTTC | CASTPLAGGPRVEQFF
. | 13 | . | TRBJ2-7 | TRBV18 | TGTGCCAGCTCACTCGGGTCTCTCTACGAGCAGTACTTC | CASSLGSLYEQYF
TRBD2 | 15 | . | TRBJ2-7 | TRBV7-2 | TGTGCCAGCAGCCCGACTCTAGCGGGAGAGTACGAGCAGTACTTC | CASSPTLAGEYEQYF
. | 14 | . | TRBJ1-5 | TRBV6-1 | TGTGCCAGCAAGCCAGGGACAAGCAATCAGCCCCAGCATTTT | CASKPGTSNQPQHF
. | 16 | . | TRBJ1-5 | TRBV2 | TGTGCCAGCAGTGAAATTCGTATGGTCGGGGAACAGCCCCAGCATTTT | CASSEIRMVGEQPQHF
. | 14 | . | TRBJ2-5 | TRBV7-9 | TGTGCCAGCAGCTTCAGGCAGGGGCAAGAGACCCAGTACTTC | CASSFRQGQETQYF
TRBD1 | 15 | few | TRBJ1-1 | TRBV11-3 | TGTGCCAGCAGCTTGACAGGGGGCGCCGACACTGAAGCTTTCTTT | CASSLTGGADTEAFF
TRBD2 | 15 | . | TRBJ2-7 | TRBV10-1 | TGCGCCAGCAGCGCCCTGACTAGCGGGACCTACGAGCAGTACTTC | CASSALTSGTYEQYF
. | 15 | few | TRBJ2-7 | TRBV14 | TGTGCCAGCAGCCAAGATCAAGGGGCTTCCCACGAGCAGTACTTC | CASSQDQGASHEQYF
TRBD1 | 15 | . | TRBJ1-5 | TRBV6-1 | TGTGCCAGCAGTGGCCCAGGGGGACGCAATCAGCCCCAGCATTTT | CASSGPGGRNQPQHF
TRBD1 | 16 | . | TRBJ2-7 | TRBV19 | TGTGCCAGTAGCCCGGACAGGGCGCCATTCCCCTACGAGCAGTACTTC | CASSPDRAPFPYEQYF
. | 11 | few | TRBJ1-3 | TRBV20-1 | TGCAGTGCCCGGACAGGAAACACCATATATTTT | CSARTGNTIYF
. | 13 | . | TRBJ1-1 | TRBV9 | TGTGCCAGCAGCCCCGGAGGGGACACTGAAGCTTTCTTT | CASSPGGDTEAFF
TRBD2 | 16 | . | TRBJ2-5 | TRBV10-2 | TGCGCCAGCAGTGCCGATCGGACTCCCGTGGGGAGGGAGCAGTACTTC | CASSADRTPVGREQYF
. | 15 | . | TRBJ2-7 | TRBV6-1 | TGTGCCAGCAGTGAAGTTGCAGGGAGGACCTACGAGCAGTACTTC | CASSEVAGRTYEQYF
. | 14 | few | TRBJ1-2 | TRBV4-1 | TGCGCCAGCAGCCAACCTGACAGTTACTATGGCTACACCTTC | CASSQPDSYYGYTF
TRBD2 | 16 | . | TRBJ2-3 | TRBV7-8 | TGTGCCAGCAGCCCGCGGGGGCGGGGGGGCGGAGATACGCAGTATTTT | CASSPRGRGGGDTQYF
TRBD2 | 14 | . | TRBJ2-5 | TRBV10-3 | TGTGCCATCAGGCCGGGACTAGCGGGAGAGACCCAGTACTTC | CAIRPGLAGETQYF
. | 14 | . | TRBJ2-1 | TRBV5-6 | TGTGCCAGCAATCTCCTCTCCCGTGAGAATGAGCAGTTCTTC | CASNLLSRENEQFF
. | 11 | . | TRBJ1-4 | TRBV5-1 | TGCGCCAGCAGCTTGCAAGGGGAACTGTTTTTT | CASSLQGELFF
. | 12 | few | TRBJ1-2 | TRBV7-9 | TGTGCCAGCAGCTCGTCCGCAGGTGGCTACACCTTC | CASSSSAGGYTF
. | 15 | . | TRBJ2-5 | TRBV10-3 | TGTGCCATCAGTGAGTCTGGCGGGCTGGGGGAGACCCAGTACTTC | CAISESGGLGETQYF
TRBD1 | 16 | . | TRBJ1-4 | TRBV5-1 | TGCGCCAGCAGCGGCCTCCCCCTGGGACAGGGAGAAAAACTGTTTTTT | CASSGLPLGQGEKLFF
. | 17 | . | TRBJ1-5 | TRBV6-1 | TGTGCCAGCAGTGAATTATCCGATCAGGGGTTGGCTCAGCCCCAGCATTTT | CASSELSDQGLAQPQHF
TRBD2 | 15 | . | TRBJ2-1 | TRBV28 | TGTGCCAGCAGTTATAGCGGGAGGGCCACAAATGAGCAGTTCTTC | CASSYSGRATNEQFF